This T cell receptor (beta chain) was sequenced in a study of neoadjuvant anti-PD-1 for oral cavity cancer. Study-wide context: Patients without progression received a fourth nivolumab dose around day 43, then surgical resection on days 50-56.

From germline, CDR1 is SGHTA and CDR2 FQGNSA. This CDR3 comprises 15 residues. Between the trimmed V and J ends, which lost 5 bases and 5 bases, there was a span of 18 bases. Generated by immunoSEQ multiplex PCR, the TCRdb table keeps only in-frame clones and is missing some. The sample lists around 31,000 clones, approximately 87% occurring once. This chain joins TRBV7-2 and TRBJ2-5; D is uncertain. The specimen was PBMCs, collected before nivolumab (anti-PD-1) treatment. The TCR originated in a person aged 35-79 years with oral cavity squamous cell carcinoma. CDR3 region: CASSLGPHPPETQYF. CDR3 bases: TGTGCCAGCAGCCTAGGACCCCACCCCCCGGAGACCCAGTACTTC.